This entry describes one T cell receptor (beta chain). The antigen remains unidentified. PCR amplification relied on 60 Vbeta primers (plus 13 Jbeta primers). Using immunoSEQ multiplex PCR, the repertoire was profiled, and TCRdb retains in-frame clones only, with some absent. Of over 150,000 clones in the sample, around 86% were seen once. These data belong to a study of cytomegalovirus exposure and HLA in healthy donors. Findings and caveats of the study: A prior analysis recorded that most TCR beta V segments were productive about 87% or about 30% of the time.

The V gene's germline CDR1 is MNHEY and CDR2 SMNVEV (reference sequence). V lost 6 bases to trimming and J lost 8 bases; unmatched junction nucleotides: 10. The CDR3 totals 14 residues. The chain employs TRBV27 and TRBJ2-4, with 7 bases identical to TRBD1. The material sequenced was PBMCs. The sequence was collected from a woman in her 50s in good health and CMV-seropositive. This chain's CDR3 is CASSHGQATDIQYF. The CDR3 DNA follows: TGTGCCAGCAGCCACGGACAGGCGACGGACATTCAGTACTTC.